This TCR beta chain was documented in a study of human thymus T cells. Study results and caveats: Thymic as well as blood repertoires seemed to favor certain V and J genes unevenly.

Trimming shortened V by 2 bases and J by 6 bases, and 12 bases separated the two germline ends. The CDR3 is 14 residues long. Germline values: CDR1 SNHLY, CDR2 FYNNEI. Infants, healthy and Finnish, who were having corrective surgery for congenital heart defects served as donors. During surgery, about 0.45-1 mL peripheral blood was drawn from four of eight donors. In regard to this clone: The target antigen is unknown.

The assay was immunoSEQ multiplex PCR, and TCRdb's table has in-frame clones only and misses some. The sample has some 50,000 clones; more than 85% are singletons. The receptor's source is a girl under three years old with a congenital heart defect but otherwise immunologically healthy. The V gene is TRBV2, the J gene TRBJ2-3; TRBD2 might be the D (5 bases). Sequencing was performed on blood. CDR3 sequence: CASSELAGVDTQYF. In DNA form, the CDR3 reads TGTGCCAGCAGTGAACTAGCCGGGGTGGATACGCAGTATTTT.